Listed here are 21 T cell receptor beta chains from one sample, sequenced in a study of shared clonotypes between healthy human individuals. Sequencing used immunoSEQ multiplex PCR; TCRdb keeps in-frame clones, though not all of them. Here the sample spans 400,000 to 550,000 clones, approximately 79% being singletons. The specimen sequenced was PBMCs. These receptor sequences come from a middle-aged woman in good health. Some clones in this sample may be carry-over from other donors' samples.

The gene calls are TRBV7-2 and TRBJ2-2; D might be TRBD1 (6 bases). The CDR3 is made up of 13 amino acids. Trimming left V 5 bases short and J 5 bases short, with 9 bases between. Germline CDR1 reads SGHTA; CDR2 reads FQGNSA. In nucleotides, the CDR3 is TGTGCCAGCAGCCGAGACAGGACCGGGGAGCTGTTTTTT. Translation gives CASSRDRTGELFF.

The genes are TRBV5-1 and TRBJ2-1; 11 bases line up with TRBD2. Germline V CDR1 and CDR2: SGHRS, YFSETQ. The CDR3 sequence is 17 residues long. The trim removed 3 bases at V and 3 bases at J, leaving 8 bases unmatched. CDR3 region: CASSSLLGTSGYNEQFF. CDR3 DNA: TGCGCCAGCAGCTCCCTCCTGGGGACTAGCGGCTACAATGAGCAGTTCTTC.

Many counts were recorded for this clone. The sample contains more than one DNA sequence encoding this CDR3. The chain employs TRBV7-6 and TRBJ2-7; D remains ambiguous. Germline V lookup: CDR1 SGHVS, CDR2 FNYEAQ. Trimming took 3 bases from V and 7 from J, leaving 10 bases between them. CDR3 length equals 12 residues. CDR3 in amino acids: CASSLPQGEQYF. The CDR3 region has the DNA TGTGCCAGCAGCTTGCCCCAAGGGGAGCAGTACTTC.

The CDR3 nucleotides are TGCGCCAGCAGCCAAGAATTGGCTTCGGGCACAGATACGCAGTATTTT. This translates into CASSQELASGTDTQYF. V gene TRBV4-3 combines with J gene TRBJ2-3; no reliable D call. Germline V lookup: CDR1 LGHNA, CDR2 YSLEER. V shed 0 bases and J shed 1 base, with 11 bases lying between them. This CDR3 spans 16 amino acids.

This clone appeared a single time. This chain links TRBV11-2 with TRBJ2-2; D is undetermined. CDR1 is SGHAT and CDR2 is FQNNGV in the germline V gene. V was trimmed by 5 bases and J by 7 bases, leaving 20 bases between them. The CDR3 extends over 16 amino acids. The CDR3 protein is CASSPASQEGGGELFF. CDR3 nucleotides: TGTGCCAGCAGCCCCGCGTCCCAGGAAGGTGGCGGGGAGCTGTTTTTT.

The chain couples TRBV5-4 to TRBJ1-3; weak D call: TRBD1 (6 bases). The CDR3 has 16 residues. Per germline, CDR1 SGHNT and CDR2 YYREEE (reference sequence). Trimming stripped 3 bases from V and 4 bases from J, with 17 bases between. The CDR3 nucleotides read TGTGCCAGCAGCTGGGGGGGGCAGGGGCAAGGAAACACCATATATTTT. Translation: CASSWGGQGQGNTIYF.

Written as DNA, the CDR3 is TGTGCCAGCAGTGAGCAGGGTAAGGGCTATGGCTACACCTTC. The encoded protein is CASSEQGKGYGYTF. This chain uses TRBV6-1 with TRBJ1-2; a weak D match, TRBD1 (5 bases). Germline CDR1 and CDR2: MNHNS and SASEGT. This CDR3 is built from 14 residues. V lost 3 bases, J lost 4 bases, and 12 bases lay in between.

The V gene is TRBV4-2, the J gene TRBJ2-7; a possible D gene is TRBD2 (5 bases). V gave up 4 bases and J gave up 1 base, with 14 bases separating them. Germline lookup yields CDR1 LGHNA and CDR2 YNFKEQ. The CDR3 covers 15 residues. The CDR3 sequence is CASSRPQTSSYEQYF. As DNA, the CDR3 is TGTGCCAGCAGCCGCCCCCAAACTAGTTCCTACGAGCAGTACTTC.

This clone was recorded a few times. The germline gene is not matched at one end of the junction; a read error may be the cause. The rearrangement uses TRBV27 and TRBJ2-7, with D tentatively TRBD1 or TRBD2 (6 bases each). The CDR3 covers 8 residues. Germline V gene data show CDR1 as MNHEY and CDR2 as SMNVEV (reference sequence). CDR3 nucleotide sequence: TGTGCCAGCACGGGGGCAGGCTTC. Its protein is CASTGAGF.

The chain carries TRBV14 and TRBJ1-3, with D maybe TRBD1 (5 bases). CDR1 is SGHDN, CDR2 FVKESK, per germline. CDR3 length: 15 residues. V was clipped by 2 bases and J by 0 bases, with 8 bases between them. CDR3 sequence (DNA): TGTGCCAGCAGCCAATTCGGGGGCTCTGGAAACACCATATATTTT. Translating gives CASSQFGGSGNTIYF.

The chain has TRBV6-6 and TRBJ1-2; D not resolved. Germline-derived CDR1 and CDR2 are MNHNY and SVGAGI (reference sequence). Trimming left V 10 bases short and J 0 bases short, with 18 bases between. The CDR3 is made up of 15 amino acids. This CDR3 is CATLPRGLANYGYTF. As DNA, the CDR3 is TGTGCCACCCTTCCCCGGGGTCTGGCTAACTATGGCTACACCTTC.

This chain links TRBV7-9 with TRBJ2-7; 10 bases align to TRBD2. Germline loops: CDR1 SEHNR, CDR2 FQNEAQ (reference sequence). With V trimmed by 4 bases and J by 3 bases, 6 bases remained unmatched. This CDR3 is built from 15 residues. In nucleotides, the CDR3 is TGTGCCAGCAGCTCGAGGACTAGCGGAAACTACGAGCAGTACTTC. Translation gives CASSSRTSGNYEQYF.

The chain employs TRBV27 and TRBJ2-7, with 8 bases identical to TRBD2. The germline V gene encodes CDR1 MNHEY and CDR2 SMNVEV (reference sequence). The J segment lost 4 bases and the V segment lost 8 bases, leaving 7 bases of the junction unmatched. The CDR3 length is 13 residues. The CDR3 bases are TGTGCCAGCGCCAGCGGGAGTAGGTACGAGCAGTACTTC. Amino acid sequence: CASASGSRYEQYF.

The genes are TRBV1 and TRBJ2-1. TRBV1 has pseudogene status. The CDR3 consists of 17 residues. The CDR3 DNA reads TGCACCAGCAGCCGAGAACCGGGCACTAATTGCCCCAATGAGCAGTTCTTC. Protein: CTSSREPGTNCPNEQFF.

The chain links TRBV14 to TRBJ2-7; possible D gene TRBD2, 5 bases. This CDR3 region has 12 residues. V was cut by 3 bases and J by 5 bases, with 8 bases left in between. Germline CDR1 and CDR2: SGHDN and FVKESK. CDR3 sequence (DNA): TGTGCCAGCAGCCAGACGCGGGACGAGCAGTACTTC. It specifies CASSQTRDEQYF.

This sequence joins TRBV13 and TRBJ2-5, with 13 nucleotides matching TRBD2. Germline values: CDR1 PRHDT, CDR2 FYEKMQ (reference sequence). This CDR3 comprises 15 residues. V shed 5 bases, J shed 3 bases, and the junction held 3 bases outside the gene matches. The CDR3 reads CASSIGLAGEETQYF. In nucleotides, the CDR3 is TGTGCCAGCAGCATCGGACTAGCGGGAGAAGAGACCCAGTACTTC.

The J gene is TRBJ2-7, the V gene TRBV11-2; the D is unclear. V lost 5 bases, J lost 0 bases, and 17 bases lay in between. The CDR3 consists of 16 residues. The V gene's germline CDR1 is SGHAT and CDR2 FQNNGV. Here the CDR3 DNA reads TGTGCCAGCAGCCCCTGGGTGAGGCAGGTCTCCTACGAGCAGTACTTC. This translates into CASSPWVRQVSYEQYF.

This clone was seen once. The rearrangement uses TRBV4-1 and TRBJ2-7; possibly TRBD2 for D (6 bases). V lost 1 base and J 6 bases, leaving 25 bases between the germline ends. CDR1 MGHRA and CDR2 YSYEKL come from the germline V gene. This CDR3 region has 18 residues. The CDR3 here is CASSQGNARGPRYAEQYF. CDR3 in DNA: TGCGCCAGCAGCCAAGGAAATGCGCGGGGACCGCGGTACGCCGAGCAGTACTTC.

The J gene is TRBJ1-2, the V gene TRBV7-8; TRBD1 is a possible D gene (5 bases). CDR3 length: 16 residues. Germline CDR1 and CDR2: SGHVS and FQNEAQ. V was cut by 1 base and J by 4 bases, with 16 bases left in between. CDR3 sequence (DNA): TGTGCCAGCAGCTTAGTGGTCCAGGGAGGAGGCTATGGCTACACCTTC. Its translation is CASSLVVQGGGYGYTF.

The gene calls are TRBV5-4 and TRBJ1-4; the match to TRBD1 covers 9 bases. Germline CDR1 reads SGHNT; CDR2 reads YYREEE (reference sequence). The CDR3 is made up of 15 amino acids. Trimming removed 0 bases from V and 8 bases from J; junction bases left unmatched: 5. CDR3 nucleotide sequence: TGTGCCAGCAGCTTGGACCGAGGACAGGGGGAAAAACTGTTTTTT. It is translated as CASSLDRGQGEKLFF.

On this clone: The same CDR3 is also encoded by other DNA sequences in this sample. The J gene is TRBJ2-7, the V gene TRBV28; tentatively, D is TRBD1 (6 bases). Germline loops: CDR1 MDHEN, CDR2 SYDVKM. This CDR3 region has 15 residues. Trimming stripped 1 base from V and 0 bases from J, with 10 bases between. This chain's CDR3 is CASSLSRDTSYEQYF. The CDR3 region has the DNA TGTGCCAGCAGTTTATCCCGGGACACCTCCTACGAGCAGTACTTC. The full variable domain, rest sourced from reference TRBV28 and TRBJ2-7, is DVKVTQSSRYLVKRTGEKVFLECVQDMDHENMFWYRQDPGLGLRLIYFSYDVKMKEKGDIPEGYSVSREKKERFSLILESASTNQTSMYLCASSLSRDTSYEQYFGPGTRLTVT.